This T cell receptor beta chain stems from a study of shared clonotypes between healthy human individuals. Study results and caveats: Some clonotypes were shared by all four sorted-subset donors, while others were not shared. The non-shared ones had lower generation probabilities than the shared ones.

TCRdb's table, derived via immunoSEQ multiplex PCR, lists solely in-frame clones and lacks some. The table includes 650,000 to 700,000 clones, roughly 87% detected once. V lost 4 bases and J lost 6; bases outside the gene matches: 13. The V gene's germline CDR1 is PRHDT and CDR2 FYEKMQ (reference sequence). The CDR3 runs to 16 residues. For this clone: Antigen specificity is unknown.

The chain employs TRBV13 and TRBJ1-2; 8 bases map to TRBD1. The origin of this receptor is a man between 18 and 29 years old in good health. Some clones in this sample may be carry-over from other donors' samples. Sequenced: memory CD8+ T cells from PBMCs. As for subset: CD45RO+ cells pooled with CCR7-negative TemRA cells. CDR3 nucleotides: TGTGCCAGCAGCTCGCACGGGGGACAGGTGACGGATGGCTACACCTTC. Protein: CASSSHGGQVTDGYTF.